Presented here are 30 T cell receptor beta chains from one specimen sequenced in a study of blood T cell repertoires in COVID-19. The protocol was immunoSEQ multiplex PCR, while the TCRdb copy is restricted to in-frame clones and leaves out a portion. Among some 460,000 clones listed, around nine tenths were seen once. Material for sequencing was PBMCs or T cells enriched from blood (not recorded which). These receptors were taken from a woman between 18 and 29 years old with acute COVID-19.

The chain couples TRBV4-3 to TRBJ1-4; D remains ambiguous. The ends were cut back, 0 bases at V and 0 bases at J, with 14 bases in the middle. The length of the CDR3 is 18 residues. Germline CDR1 LGHNA, CDR2 YSLEER. Here the CDR3 reads CASSQDAVRYATNEKLFF. CDR3 DNA sequence: TGCGCCAGCAGCCAAGATGCGGTACGATATGCAACTAATGAAAAACTGTTTTTT.

This clone was recorded at least ten times. The V and J genes are TRBV11-2 and TRBJ2-7; 7 bases fit TRBD2. CDR1 is SGHAT and CDR2 is FQNNGV in the germline V gene. The CDR3 is made up of 14 amino acids. V lost 5 bases, J lost 0 bases, and 4 bases stayed unmatched. CDR3 loop: CASSTQRDSYEQYF. Written as DNA, the CDR3 is TGTGCCAGCAGCACGCAGCGGGACTCCTACGAGCAGTACTTC.

This chain connects TRBV2 to TRBJ1-2; 10 positions match TRBD1. The V and J ends lost 3 bases and 5 bases, in that order; junction bases with no gene match: 6. This CDR3 has 15 residues. Germline CDR1 SNHLY, CDR2 FYNNEI. The CDR3 sequence: CASSEGQGIGYGYTF. The CDR3 DNA reads as TGTGCCAGCAGTGAGGGACAGGGGATAGGGTATGGCTACACCTTC.

This chain joins TRBV3-1 (or the pseudogene TRBV3-2) and TRBJ1-1; a weak D match, TRBD1 (5 bases). The CDR3 totals 14 residues. The ends were cut back, 2 bases at V and 2 bases at J, with 9 bases in the middle. Germline V gives CDR1 LGHDT, CDR2 YNNKEL (reference sequence). The CDR3, as DNA: TGTGCCAGCAGCCAAAGCGGGGCCAACACTGAAGCTTTCTTT. It is translated as CASSQSGANTEAFF.

V and J are TRBV3-1 (or the pseudogene TRBV3-2) and TRBJ2-5, with TRBD2 as a possible D gene (5 bases). Looked up from germline, CDR1 is LGHDT and CDR2 is YNNKEL (reference sequence). Trimming shortened V by 1 base and J by 9 bases, and 24 bases separated the two germline ends. The CDR3 sequence is 17 residues long. CDR3: CASSQGSQVRGRSAQYF. The CDR3 DNA reads TGTGCCAGCAGCCAAGGATCCCAGGTCCGCGGGCGATCGGCCCAGTACTTC.

This chain joins TRBV5-1 and TRBJ1-1, with TRBD1 as a possible D gene (5 bases). CDR1 is SGHRS, CDR2 YFSETQ, per germline. V was pared by 4 bases and J by 1 base, with 11 bases between. This CDR3 comprises 14 residues. The CDR3 coding sequence is TGCGCCAGCAGCCTGACCCAGGGGAACACTGAAGCTTTCTTT. Its protein is CASSLTQGNTEAFF.

CDR3 loop: CASSPEGSYGYTF. The CDR3 nucleotides are TGTGCCAGCAGTCCAGAGGGATCCTATGGCTACACCTTC. The chain joins TRBV6-5 to TRBJ1-2, with D unclear. There are 13 residues in the CDR3. Germline CDR1 MNHEY, CDR2 SVGAGI. V lost 5 bases, J lost 4 bases, and 11 bases lay in between.

There are a few counts of this clone. The chain is built from TRBV4-3 and TRBJ2-2, with a possible D match to TRBD2 (7 bases). V was pared by 0 bases and J by 6 bases, with 14 bases between. This CDR3 is built from 16 residues. Germline V CDR1 and CDR2: LGHNA, YSLEER. The CDR3 DNA reads as TGCGCCAGCAGCCAAGATGGGGGGGCAAGGGCCGGGGAGCTGTTTTTT. Protein: CASSQDGGARAGELFF.

Here the CDR3 reads CASSVGLAGLPGELFF. The CDR3 DNA reads as TGTGCCAGCAGTGTCGGACTAGCGGGACTGCCCGGGGAGCTGTTTTTT. The chain couples TRBV6-4 to TRBJ2-2; 12 bases line up with TRBD2. CDR1 and CDR2 (germline): MRHNA, SNTAGT. The CDR3 has 16 residues. V shed 4 bases, J shed 6 bases, and the junction held 6 bases outside the gene matches.

The chain recombines TRBV9 with TRBJ2-2; no clear D. CDR1 and CDR2 (germline): SGDLS, YYNGEE. The length of the CDR3 is 15 residues. V dropped 0 bases and J dropped 5 bases, with 11 bases sitting between them. The CDR3 protein is CASSVGGAPTGELFF. The CDR3 DNA sequence: TGTGCCAGCAGCGTAGGAGGAGCCCCTACCGGGGAGCTGTTTTTT.

This clone was seen a handful of times. The V gene is TRBV28, the J gene TRBJ2-2; the D is unclear. CDR1 is MDHEN, CDR2 SYDVKM, per germline. Trimming took 5 bases from V and 2 from J, leaving 24 bases between them. This CDR3 has 19 amino acids. The chain's CDR3 is CASSSPARPGHNNTGELFF. In nucleotides, the CDR3 is TGTGCCAGCAGTAGTCCAGCTAGGCCTGGCCATAATAACACCGGGGAGCTGTTTTTT.

The V and J genes are TRBV15 and TRBJ2-1; 9 positions match TRBD2. Trimming removed 0 bases from V and 15 bases from J; junction bases left unmatched: 18. There are 17 residues in the CDR3. The V gene's germline CDR1 is LNHNV and CDR2 YYDKDF (reference sequence). The CDR3 loop reads CATSRDRASGDIGQRFF. As DNA, the CDR3 is TGTGCCACCAGCAGAGATCGGGCTAGCGGGGACATCGGGCAACGGTTCTTC.

The chain links TRBV10-3 to TRBJ2-7; 7 bases align to TRBD1. CDR1 is ENHRY, CDR2 SYGVKD, per germline. The CDR3 sequence is 14 residues long. The V segment lost 8 bases and the J segment 3 bases; nucleotides outside the gene matches: 10. The CDR3 sequence: CAIGEQGTNYEQYF. In DNA form, the CDR3 reads TGTGCCATCGGGGAACAGGGGACGAACTACGAGCAGTACTTC.

This clone was seen only once. V and J are TRBV5-1 and TRBJ2-5; 9 bases are a match to TRBD1. Trimming cost V 4 bases and J 4 bases; bases outside gene matches: 5. Germline loops: CDR1 SGHRS, CDR2 YFSETQ. There are 14 residues in the CDR3. The CDR3, as DNA: TGCGCCAGCAGCCCCGGGACAGGGATAGAGACCCAGTACTTC. This translates into CASSPGTGIETQYF.

The chain combines TRBV10-3 with TRBJ2-7, with a possible D match to TRBD2 (5 bases). Trimming stripped 3 bases from V and 2 bases from J, with 14 bases between. The germline V gene has CDR1 ENHRY and CDR2 SYGVKD. This CDR3 contains 15 residues. The CDR3 nucleotides are TGTGCCATCAGTGACCTCGGGATTACAACCTACGAGCAGTACTTC. This encodes CAISDLGITTYEQYF.

CDR3: CASSQDGEGLGATDTQYF. The CDR3, as DNA: TGCGCCAGCAGCCAAGATGGGGAGGGGCTAGGGGCCACAGATACGCAGTATTTT. This chain connects TRBV4-1 to TRBJ2-3; TRBD2 aligns across 7 bases. Trimming at V came to 0 bases and at J to 2 bases, leaving 11 bases not matched to a gene. The CDR3 loop spans 18 amino acids. The V gene's germline CDR1 is MGHRA and CDR2 YSYEKL.

The chain employs TRBV27 and TRBJ2-1, with a tentative D call TRBD2 (5 bases). The V and J ends lost 2 bases and 9 bases respectively, with 8 bases between them. CDR1 MNHEY and CDR2 SMNVEV come from the germline V gene (reference sequence). The CDR3 is 12 residues long. This CDR3 reads CASSLPRGEQFF. In nucleotides, the CDR3 is TGTGCCAGCAGTTTACCTCGGGGTGAGCAGTTCTTC.

In this sample, this clone turned up a few times. This rearrangement joins TRBV19 to TRBJ2-6; perhaps TRBD1 as D (5 bases). Germline values: CDR1 LNHDA, CDR2 SQIVND (reference sequence). Trimming cost V 5 bases and J 2 bases, with 7 bases left between them. The CDR3 runs to 14 residues. DNA for the CDR3: TGTGCCAGTAGTCCAGGGACTGGGGCCAACGTCCTGACTTTC. Translation gives CASSPGTGANVLTF.

This clone was seen only a few times. The rearrangement links TRBV3-1 (or the pseudogene TRBV3-2) to TRBJ2-7; 8 bases fit TRBD1. The CDR3 sequence is 14 residues long. The germline CDR1 and CDR2 sequences are LGHDT and YNNKEL (reference sequence). Trimming removed 3 bases from V and 4 bases from J; junction bases left unmatched: 5. CDR3 amino acids: CASSQNRGRYEQYF. The CDR3 DNA reads TGTGCCAGCAGCCAGAACAGGGGGAGGTACGAGCAGTACTTC.

The chain has TRBV27 and TRBJ1-6; TRBD1 agrees at 10 bases. Germline lookup yields CDR1 MNHEY and CDR2 SMNVEV (reference sequence). The V and J ends lost 4 bases and 9 bases, in that order; junction bases with no gene match: 9. The CDR3 is 16 amino acids. This CDR3 reads CASSYRWTGGGSPLHF. DNA for the CDR3: TGTGCCAGCAGTTATAGGTGGACAGGGGGTGGTTCACCCCTCCACTTT.

The rearrangement links TRBV19 to TRBJ1-1; 8 bases fit TRBD1. Germline values: CDR1 LNHDA, CDR2 SQIVND (reference sequence). There are 14 residues in the CDR3. V lost 3 bases to trimming and J lost 4 bases; unmatched junction nucleotides: 4. The CDR3 sequence: CASSIQQGGTEAFF. In DNA form, the CDR3 reads TGTGCCAGTAGTATCCAACAGGGGGGCACTGAAGCTTTCTTT.

The genes are TRBV2 and TRBJ2-7; TRBD1 matches 9 bases. The CDR3 runs 14 residues. Losses at the gene ends were 8 bases for V and 0 bases for J; bases not matched to a gene: 5. Germline CDR1 and CDR2: SNHLY and FYNNEI. The CDR3 coding sequence is TGTGCCAGCGGGGACAGGGCTAGCTCCTACGAGCAGTACTTC. This gives the protein CASGDRASSYEQYF.

This clone was counted between two and nine times. The chain couples TRBV6-5 to TRBJ2-7; no reliable D call. Trimming took off 7 bases at V and 5 bases at J, with 9 bases between the two ends. The germline V gene encodes CDR1 MNHEY and CDR2 SVGAGI. The CDR3 covers 11 residues. CDR3 nucleotide sequence: TGTGCCAGCACCTTCCCTGACGAGCAGTACTTC. This encodes CASTFPDEQYF.

V usage is TRBV29-1 and J usage is TRBJ1-1, with 10 nucleotides matching TRBD1. Germline V gene lookup returns CDR1 SQVTM and CDR2 ANQGSEA. V shed 6 bases and J 4 bases; nucleotides not matched to a gene: 8. CDR3 length: 14 amino acids. The CDR3 region has the DNA TGCAGCGTGAAACCGGGACAGGGGCCCACTGAAGCTTTCTTT. Amino acids: CSVKPGQGPTEAFF.

The chain employs TRBV11-2 and TRBJ1-2; 7 bases align to TRBD1. Germline V CDR1 and CDR2: SGHAT, FQNNGV. Trimming removed 4 bases from V and 8 bases from J; junction bases left unmatched: 7. The CDR3 extends over 13 amino acids. In DNA form, the CDR3 reads TGTGCCAGCAGCTCGAGACAGGGTGCCGGCTACACCTTC. Translation gives CASSSRQGAGYTF. The variable domain in full, completed from reference TRBV11-2 and TRBJ1-2, reads EAGVAQSPRYKIIEKRQSVAFWCNPISGHATLYWYQQILGQGPKLLIQFQNNGVVDDSQLPKDRFSAERLKGVDSTLKIQPAKLEDSAVYLCASSSRQGAGYTFGSGTRLTVV.

This clone has only a few counts. The chain uses TRBV2 and TRBJ2-7; 8 bases align to TRBD1. The CDR3 totals 14 residues. Per germline, CDR1 SNHLY and CDR2 FYNNEI. With V trimmed by 2 bases and J by 3 bases, 3 bases remained unmatched. CDR3 bases: TGTGCCAGCAGTGAAATGGGACAGGTCTACGAGCAGTACTTC. Residues: CASSEMGQVYEQYF.

J is TRBJ1-1 and V is TRBV30; D not certain. Germline CDR1 and CDR2: GTSNPN and SVGIG (reference sequence). The CDR3 consists of 13 residues. With 3 bases removed from V and 10 bases from J, the gap between germline ends came to 18 bases. CDR3 loop: CAWSLLVPRRAFF. DNA for the CDR3: TGTGCCTGGAGCCTACTCGTCCCTCGCCGAGCTTTCTTT.

The chain combines TRBV5-1 with TRBJ1-1; a weak D match, TRBD1 (6 bases). Germline V gives CDR1 SGHRS, CDR2 YFSETQ. The CDR3 totals 15 residues. V was pared by 1 base and J by 0 bases, with 10 bases between. DNA of the CDR3: TGCGCCAGCAGCTTGAGGACAGACATGAACACTGAAGCTTTCTTT. Residues: CASSLRTDMNTEAFF.

This clone was seen just once. The rearrangement links TRBV2 to TRBJ1-5, with no clear D. V was cut by 2 bases and J by 6 bases, with 11 bases left in between. Germline V CDR1 and CDR2: SNHLY, FYNNEI. The CDR3 loop spans 14 amino acids. CDR3 loop: CASSESRETQPQHF. CDR3 nucleotides: TGTGCCAGCAGTGAATCGAGGGAAACTCAGCCCCAGCATTTT.

The gene calls are TRBV6-2 or TRBV6-3 and TRBJ1-5, with D tentatively TRBD1 (6 bases). V was cut by 5 bases and J by 6 bases, with 14 bases left in between. Germline V gene lookup returns CDR1 MNHEY and CDR2 SVGEGT. The CDR3 is made up of 14 amino acids. The CDR3 DNA reads as TGTGCCAGCAGTCCGCAGGGGTTCCTTCAGCCCCAGCATTTT. It codes for CASSPQGFLQPQHF.